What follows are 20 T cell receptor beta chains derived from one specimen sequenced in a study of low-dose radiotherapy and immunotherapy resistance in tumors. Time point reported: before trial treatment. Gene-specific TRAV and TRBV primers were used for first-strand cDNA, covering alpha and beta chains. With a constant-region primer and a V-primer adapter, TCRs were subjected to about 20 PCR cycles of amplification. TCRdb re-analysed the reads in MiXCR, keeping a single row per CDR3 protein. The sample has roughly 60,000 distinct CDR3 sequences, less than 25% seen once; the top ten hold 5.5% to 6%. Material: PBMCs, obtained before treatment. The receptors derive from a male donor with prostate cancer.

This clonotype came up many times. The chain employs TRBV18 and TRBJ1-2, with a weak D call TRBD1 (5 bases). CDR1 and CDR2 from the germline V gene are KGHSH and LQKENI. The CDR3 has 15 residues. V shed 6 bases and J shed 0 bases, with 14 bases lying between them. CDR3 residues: CASSPAGQANYGYTF. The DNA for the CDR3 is TGTGCCAGCTCGCCTGCCGGACAAGCTAACTATGGCTACACCTTC.

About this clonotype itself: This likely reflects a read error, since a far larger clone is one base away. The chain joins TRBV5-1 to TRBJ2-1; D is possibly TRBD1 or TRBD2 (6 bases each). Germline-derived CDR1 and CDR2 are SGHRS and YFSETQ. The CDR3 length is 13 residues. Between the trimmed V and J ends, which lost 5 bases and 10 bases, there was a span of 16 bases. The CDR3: CASSSFGGHEQFF. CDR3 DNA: TGCGCCAGCAGTTCTTTCGGGGGCCACGAGCAGTTCTTC.

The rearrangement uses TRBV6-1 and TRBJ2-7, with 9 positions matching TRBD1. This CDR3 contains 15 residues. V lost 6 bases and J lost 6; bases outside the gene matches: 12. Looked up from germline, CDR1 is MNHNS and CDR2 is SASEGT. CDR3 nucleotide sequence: TGTGCCAGCAGGAAAGTCGGGACAGGGAAAGCCGAGCAGTACTTC. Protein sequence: CASRKVGTGKAEQYF.

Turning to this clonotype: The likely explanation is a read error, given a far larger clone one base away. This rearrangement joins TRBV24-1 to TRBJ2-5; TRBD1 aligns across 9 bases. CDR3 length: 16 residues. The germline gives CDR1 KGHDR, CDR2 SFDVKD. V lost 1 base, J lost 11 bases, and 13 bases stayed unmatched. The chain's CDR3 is CATSDFGTGFDNEQYF. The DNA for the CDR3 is TGTGCCACCAGTGATTTCGGGACAGGGTTTGACAATGAGCAGTACTTC.

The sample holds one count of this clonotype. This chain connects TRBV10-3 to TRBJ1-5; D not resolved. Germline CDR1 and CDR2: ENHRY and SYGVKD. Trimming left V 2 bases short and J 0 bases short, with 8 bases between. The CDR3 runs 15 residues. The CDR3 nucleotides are TGTGCCATCAGTGAGCAAGGATATAGCAATCAGCCCCAGCATTTT. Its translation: CAISEQGYSNQPQHF.

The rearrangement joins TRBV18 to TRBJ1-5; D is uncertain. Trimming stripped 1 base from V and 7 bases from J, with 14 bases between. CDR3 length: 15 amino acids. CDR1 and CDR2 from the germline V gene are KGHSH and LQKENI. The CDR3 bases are TGTGCCAGCTCACCACGATCCTCGTTGGCCCAGCCCCAGCATTTT. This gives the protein CASSPRSSLAQPQHF.

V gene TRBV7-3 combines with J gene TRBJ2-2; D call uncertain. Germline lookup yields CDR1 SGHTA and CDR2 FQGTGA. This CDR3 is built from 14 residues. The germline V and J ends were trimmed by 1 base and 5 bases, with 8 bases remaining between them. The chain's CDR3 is CASSLKGITGELFF. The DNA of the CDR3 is TGTGCCAGCAGCTTAAAAGGGATTACCGGGGAGCTGTTTTTT.

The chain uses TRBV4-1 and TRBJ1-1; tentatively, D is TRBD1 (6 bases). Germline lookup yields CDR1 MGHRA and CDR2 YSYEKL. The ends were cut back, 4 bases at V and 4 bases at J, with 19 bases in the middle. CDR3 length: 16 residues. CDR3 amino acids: CASSPDGQTAGTEAFF. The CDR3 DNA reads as TGCGCCAGCAGCCCAGATGGACAGACAGCCGGCACTGAAGCTTTCTTT.

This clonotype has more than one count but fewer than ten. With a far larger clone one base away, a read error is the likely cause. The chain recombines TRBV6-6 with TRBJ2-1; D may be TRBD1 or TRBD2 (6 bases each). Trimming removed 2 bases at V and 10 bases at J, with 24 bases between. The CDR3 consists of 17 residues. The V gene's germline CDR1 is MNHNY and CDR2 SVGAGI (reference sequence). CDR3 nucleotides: TGTGCCAGCAGTTACGTGAAATTGGGGGGCATTCTGATCGAGCAGTTCTTC. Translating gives CASSYVKLGGILIEQFF.

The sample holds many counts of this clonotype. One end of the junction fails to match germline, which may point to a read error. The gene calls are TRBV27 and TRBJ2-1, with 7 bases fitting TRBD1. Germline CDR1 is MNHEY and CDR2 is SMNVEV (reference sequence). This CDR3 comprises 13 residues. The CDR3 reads CATSGAGGNEQFF. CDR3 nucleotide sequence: TGTGCCACCAGTGGGGCAGGGGGCAATGAGCAGTTCTTC.

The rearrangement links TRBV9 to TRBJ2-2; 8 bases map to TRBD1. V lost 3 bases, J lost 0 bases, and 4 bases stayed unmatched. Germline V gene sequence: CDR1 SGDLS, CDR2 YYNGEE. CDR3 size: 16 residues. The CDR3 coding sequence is TGTGCCAGCAGCGGGACAGGGACCCCGAACACCGGGGAGCTGTTTTTT. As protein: CASSGTGTPNTGELFF.

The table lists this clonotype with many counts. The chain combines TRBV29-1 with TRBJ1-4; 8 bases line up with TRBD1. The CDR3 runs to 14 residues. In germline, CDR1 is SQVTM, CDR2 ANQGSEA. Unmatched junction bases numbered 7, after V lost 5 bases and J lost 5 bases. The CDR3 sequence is CSVSSRDRNEKLFF. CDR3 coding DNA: TGCAGCGTTTCTAGCCGGGACAGGAATGAAAAACTGTTTTTT.

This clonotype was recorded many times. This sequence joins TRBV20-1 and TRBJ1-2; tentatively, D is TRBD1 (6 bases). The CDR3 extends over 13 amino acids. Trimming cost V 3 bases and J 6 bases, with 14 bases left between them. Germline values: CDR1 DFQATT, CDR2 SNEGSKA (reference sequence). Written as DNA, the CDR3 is TGCAGTGCTAGGTCGGGGGGCGCGGATGGCTACACCTTC. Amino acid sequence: CSARSGGADGYTF.

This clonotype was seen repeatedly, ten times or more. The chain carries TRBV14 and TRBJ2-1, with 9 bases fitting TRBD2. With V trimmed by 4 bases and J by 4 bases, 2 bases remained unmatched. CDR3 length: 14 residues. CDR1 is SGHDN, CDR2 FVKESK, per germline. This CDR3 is CASSPGLAYNEQFF. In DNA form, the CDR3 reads TGTGCCAGCAGCCCGGGACTAGCTTACAATGAGCAGTTCTTC.

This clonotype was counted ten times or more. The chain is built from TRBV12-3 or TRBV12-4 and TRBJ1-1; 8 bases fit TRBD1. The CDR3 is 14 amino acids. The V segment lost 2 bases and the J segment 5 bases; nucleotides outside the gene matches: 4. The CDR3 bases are TGTGCCAGCAGTTTAACGACAGGGGCAACTGAAGCTTTCTTT. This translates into CASSLTTGATEAFF.

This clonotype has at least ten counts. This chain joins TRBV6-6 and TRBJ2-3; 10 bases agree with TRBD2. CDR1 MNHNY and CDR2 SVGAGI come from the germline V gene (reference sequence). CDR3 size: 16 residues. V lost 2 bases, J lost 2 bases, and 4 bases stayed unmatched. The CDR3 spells CASSYRSGRATDTQYF. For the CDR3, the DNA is TGTGCCAGCAGTTACCGCAGCGGGAGGGCCACAGATACGCAGTATTTT.

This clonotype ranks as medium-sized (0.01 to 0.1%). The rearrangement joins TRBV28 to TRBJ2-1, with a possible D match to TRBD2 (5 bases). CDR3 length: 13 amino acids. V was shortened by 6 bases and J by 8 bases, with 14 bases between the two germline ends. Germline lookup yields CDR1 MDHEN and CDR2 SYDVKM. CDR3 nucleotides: TGTGCCAGCAGCCCGGAGGTGACGGATGAGCAGTTCTTC. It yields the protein CASSPEVTDEQFF.

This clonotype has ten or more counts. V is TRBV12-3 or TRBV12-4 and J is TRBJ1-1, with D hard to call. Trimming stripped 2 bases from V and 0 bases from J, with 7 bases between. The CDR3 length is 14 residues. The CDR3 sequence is CASSLNLMNTEAFF. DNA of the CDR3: TGTGCCAGCAGTTTAAACTTGATGAACACTGAAGCTTTCTTT.

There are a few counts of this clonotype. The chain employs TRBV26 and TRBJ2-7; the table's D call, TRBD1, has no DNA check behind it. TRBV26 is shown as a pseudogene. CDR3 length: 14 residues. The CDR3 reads CASRPTGVAVEQYF. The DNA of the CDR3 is TGTGCCAGCAGGCCGACTGGGGTCGCGGTTGAGCAGTACTTC.

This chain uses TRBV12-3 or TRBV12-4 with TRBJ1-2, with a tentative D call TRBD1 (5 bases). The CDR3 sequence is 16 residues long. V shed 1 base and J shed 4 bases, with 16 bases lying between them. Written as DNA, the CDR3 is TGTGCCAGCAGTTTAGGACAGAGCCTTCTTTCCTATGGCTACACCTTC. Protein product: CASSLGQSLLSYGYTF.